Listed below are T cell receptor beta chains from one sample, sequenced in a study of T cells expressing NK-cell markers. TCRdb reanalyzed the 5' RACE reads, giving one entry per CDR3 protein sequence and no DNA. This listing includes over 100,000 distinct CDR3 sequences. The sequencing sample was made of blood T cells: a sorted CD56 or NKG2C T cell subset, CD4+ or CD8+ T cells, or bulk PBMC T cells (not recorded which). The receptors were sampled from a woman between 18 and 70 years old in good health. CDR3s include the opening cysteine and the closing phenylalanine or tryptophan. The order of the fields is J gene, V gene, CDR3 protein.

j_call: TRBJ2-5; v_call: TRBV6-2/TRBV6-3; cdr3_aa: CASRIAGGETQYF
j_call: TRBJ2-7; v_call: TRBV9; cdr3_aa: CASSPAAGGNEQYF
j_call: TRBJ1-1; v_call: TRBV7-9; cdr3_aa: CASSPPGQGTTEAFF
j_call: TRBJ1-1; v_call: TRBV30; cdr3_aa: CAWSVGQTEAFF
j_call: TRBJ2-7; v_call: TRBV2; cdr3_aa: CASNPPRGQPYEQYF
j_call: TRBJ1-2; v_call: TRBV12-3/TRBV12-4; cdr3_aa: CASSPTPGEGYTF
j_call: TRBJ2-1; v_call: TRBV5-3; cdr3_aa: CARSFVLEGPVEQFF
j_call: TRBJ2-1; v_call: TRBV5-1; cdr3_aa: CASSPVGGANEQFF
j_call: TRBJ2-7; v_call: TRBV4-2; cdr3_aa: CASSQGTGGSYEQYF
j_call: TRBJ2-1; v_call: TRBV28; cdr3_aa: CASSSPTSGSKHEQFF
j_call: TRBJ1-1; v_call: TRBV6-2/TRBV6-3; cdr3_aa: CASSYSVRSTEAFF
j_call: TRBJ2-3; v_call: TRBV20-1; cdr3_aa: CSASDSLLGTDTQYF
j_call: TRBJ1-5; v_call: TRBV12-3/TRBV12-4; cdr3_aa: CASSGVGQTFSGPQHF
j_call: TRBJ2-1; v_call: TRBV10-3; cdr3_aa: CAIGQRSLYEQFF
j_call: TRBJ2-1; v_call: TRBV12-3/TRBV12-4; cdr3_aa: CASRAGDYNEQFF
j_call: TRBJ2-5; v_call: TRBV6-1; cdr3_aa: CASSALTARETQYF
j_call: TRBJ2-7; v_call: TRBV29-1; cdr3_aa: CSVERGQGKYEQYF
j_call: TRBJ1-2; v_call: TRBV5-6; cdr3_aa: CASSSGTGAYGYTF